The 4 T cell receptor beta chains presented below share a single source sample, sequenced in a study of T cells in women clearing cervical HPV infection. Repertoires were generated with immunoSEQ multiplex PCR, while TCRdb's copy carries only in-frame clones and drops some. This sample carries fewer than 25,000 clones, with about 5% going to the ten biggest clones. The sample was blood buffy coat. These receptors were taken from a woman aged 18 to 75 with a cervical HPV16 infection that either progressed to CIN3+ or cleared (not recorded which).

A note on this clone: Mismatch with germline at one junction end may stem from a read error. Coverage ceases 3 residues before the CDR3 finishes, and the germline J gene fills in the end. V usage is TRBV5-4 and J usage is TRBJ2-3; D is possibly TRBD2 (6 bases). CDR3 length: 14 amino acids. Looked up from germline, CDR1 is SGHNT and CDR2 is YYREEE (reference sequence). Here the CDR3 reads CARSPGLHTDTQYF. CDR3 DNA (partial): TGTGCCCGCAGCCCGGGACTCCACACAGATACG.

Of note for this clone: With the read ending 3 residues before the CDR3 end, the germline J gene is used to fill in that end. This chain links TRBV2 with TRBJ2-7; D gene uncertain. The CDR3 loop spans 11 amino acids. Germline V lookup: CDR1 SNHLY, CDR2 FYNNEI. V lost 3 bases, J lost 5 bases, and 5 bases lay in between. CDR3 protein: CASSDRDEQYF. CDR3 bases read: TGTGCCAGCAGTGATAGGGACGAG.

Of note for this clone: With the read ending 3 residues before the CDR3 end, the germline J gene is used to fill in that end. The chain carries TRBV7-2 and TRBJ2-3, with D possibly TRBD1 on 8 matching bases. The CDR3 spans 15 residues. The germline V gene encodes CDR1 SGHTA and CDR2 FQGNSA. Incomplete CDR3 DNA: TGTGCCAGCCAGCGAGGACAGGGAGGGTTGGAGACG. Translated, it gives CASQRGQGGLET. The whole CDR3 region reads CASQRGQGGLETQYF.

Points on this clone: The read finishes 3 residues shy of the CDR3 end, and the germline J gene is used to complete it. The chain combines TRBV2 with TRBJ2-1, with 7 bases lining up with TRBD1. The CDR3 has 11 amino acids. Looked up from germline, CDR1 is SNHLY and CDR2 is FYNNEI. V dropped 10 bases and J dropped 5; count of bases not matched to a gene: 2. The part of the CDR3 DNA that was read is TGTGCCATCGGGACAGACAATGAG. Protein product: CAIGTDNE. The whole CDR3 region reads CAIGTDNEQFF.